These T cell receptor beta chains were read from a single sample in a study of cytomegalovirus exposure and HLA in healthy donors. Here immunoSEQ multiplex PCR was the method, and the copy in TCRdb shows in-frame clones only, minus some. The sample consists of more than 150,000 clones, around 83% of them appearing once. Sequencing input: PBMCs. These receptors all come from a man aged 45-60 years in good health and CMV-seronegative. Each CDR3 is given with its conserved first and last residue. The order of the fields is D gene, clone size, V gene, J gene, CDR3 protein, CDR3 DNA. The D gene is left open where the match is weak. Size is omitted from some rows. Given values are once, few, many or a class for expanded clones.

>.|.|TRBV7-6|TRBJ2-7
CASSYSTSSYEQYF
TGTGCCAGCAGCTATTCGACAAGTTCCTACGAGCAGTACTTC
>TRBD1|.|TRBV11-2|TRBJ2-2
CASSQDRARAGELFF
TGTGCCAGCAGCCAAGACAGGGCAAGGGCCGGGGAGCTGTTTTTT
>.|.|TRBV21-1|TRBJ2-5
CASSKVSRQLVKTQYF
TGTGCCAGCAGCAAAGTCAGCAGGCAGTTGGTCAAGACCCAGTACTTC
>.|.|TRBV18|TRBJ2-7
CASSQGLVYEQYF
TGTGCCAGCTCACAGGGACTTGTTTACGAGCAGTACTTC
>.|.|TRBV28|TRBJ1-3
CASSLSRHLYTIYF
TGTGCCAGCAGTTTATCGCGCCATCTATACACCATATATTTT
>.|.|TRBV5-6|TRBJ1-2
CASSQAGYDYGYTF
TGTGCCAGCAGTCAGGCAGGGTACGACTATGGCTACACCTTC
>TRBD1|few|TRBV28|TRBJ1-4
CASSLQGAPATNEKLFF
TGTGCCAGCAGTTTACAGGGGGCACCTGCAACTAATGAAAAACTGTTTTTT
>.|.|TRBV14|TRBJ2-3
CASSLTLYSPTDTQYF
TGTGCCAGCAGCCTCACGCTCTACTCCCCCACAGATACGCAGTATTTT
>TRBD1|.|TRBV27|TRBJ2-7
CASSLPDRREQYF
TGTGCCAGCAGTTTACCGGACAGGAGGGAGCAGTACTTC
>.|.|TRBV2|TRBJ1-5
CASRSHSNQPQHF
TGTGCCAGCAGGTCCCATAGCAATCAGCCCCAGCATTTT
>.|.|TRBV18|TRBJ2-7
CASSPPSSYEQYF
TGTGCCAGCTCACCCCCGAGCTCCTACGAGCAGTACTTC
>TRBD1|.|TRBV7-2|TRBJ2-2
CASSFLQGAGELFF
TGTGCCAGCAGCTTTCTACAGGGGGCTGGGGAGCTGTTTTTT
>TRBD2|.|TRBV11-3|TRBJ2-1
CASSLTTGTSGVQFF
TGTGCCAGCAGCTTAACCACCGGGACTAGCGGGGTTCAGTTCTTC
>TRBD2|.|TRBV5-5|TRBJ2-1
CASSDRDGTSRLFYNEQFF
TGTGCCAGCAGCGACAGGGACGGGACTAGCCGTTTGTTCTACAATGAGCAGTTCTTC
>TRBD2|.|TRBV10-3|TRBJ2-1
CAISGFTSGPYNEQFF
TGTGCCATCAGTGGGTTCACTAGCGGGCCTTACAATGAGCAGTTCTTC
>.|.|TRBV6-5|TRBJ2-1
CASSYSTGYPYNEQFF
TGTGCCAGCAGTTACTCGACGGGGTACCCCTACAATGAGCAGTTCTTC
>TRBD2|.|TRBV6-5|TRBJ2-7
CASSYSASGAYEQYF
TGTGCCAGCAGTTACTCGGCTAGCGGGGCCTACGAGCAGTACTTC
>TRBD2|.|TRBV6-5|TRBJ2-7
CASRTSGTYEQYF
TGTGCCAGCAGGACTAGCGGGACATACGAGCAGTACTTC
>TRBD1|.|TRBV6-5|TRBJ1-1
CASSGRTGAATEAFF
TGTGCCAGCAGTGGAAGGACAGGGGCGGCCACTGAAGCTTTCTTT
>TRBD2|once|TRBV11-2|TRBJ2-5
CASSLLREGPQYF
TGTGCCAGCAGCTTATTGCGGGAGGGCCCCCAGTACTTC
>.|.|TRBV6-6|TRBJ2-1
CASSPRDNEQFF
TGTGCCAGCAGCCCCCGGGACAATGAGCAGTTCTTC
>TRBD1|.|TRBV7-2|TRBJ2-5
CASSTAGTGGGETQYF
TGTGCCAGCAGCACCGCCGGGACAGGGGGCGGTGAGACCCAGTACTTC
>.|.|TRBV28|TRBJ1-2
CASSSGAYGYTF
TGTGCCAGCAGCTCAGGGGCGTACGGCTACACCTTC
>.|.|TRBV18|TRBJ2-1
CASSPLSMSGYNEQFF
TGTGCCAGCTCACCACTGAGCATGTCGGGCTACAATGAGCAGTTCTTC
>.|.|TRBV25-1|TRBJ1-2
CASSGGGLTYGYTF
TGTGCCAGCAGTGGAGGCGGGCTCACCTATGGCTACACCTTC
>.|.|TRBV6-5|TRBJ1-2
CASSRGRVAPGYTF
TGTGCCAGCAGTAGAGGCAGGGTGGCGCCGGGCTACACCTTC
>TRBD1|.|TRBV5-1|TRBJ2-5
CASSADRGETQYF
TGCGCCAGCAGCGCCGACAGGGGGGAGACCCAGTACTTC